Below, 3 T cell receptor beta chains from the same sample are listed, as sequenced in a study of blood T cell repertoires in COVID-19. Clones were read by immunoSEQ multiplex PCR, and TCRdb kept only the in-frame ones, dropping some. The sample includes some 25,000 clones, about 90% of them seen just once. The material sequenced was peripheral blood. These TCRs come from a man between 65 and 85 years old with acute or convalescent COVID-19.

This clone was detected only a few times. The V call is TRBV24-1, the J call TRBJ2-2; 8 nucleotides agree with TRBD1. This CDR3 comprises 16 residues. The junction had 6 bases not matched to a gene; V was cut back by 3 bases and J by 4 bases. Germline-derived CDR1 and CDR2 are KGHDR and SFDVKD. The CDR3 coding sequence is TGTGCCACCAGTGATGAGGACAGGGCGGCCACCGGGGAGCTGTTTTTT. This translates into CATSDEDRAATGELFF.

The chain employs TRBV5-1 and TRBJ2-1, with 8 bases identical to TRBD2. CDR1 is SGHRS and CDR2 is YFSETQ in the germline V gene. The junction had 8 bases not matched to a gene; V was cut back by 2 bases and J by 7 bases. The CDR3 is 15 amino acids. The CDR3 region has the DNA TGCGCCAGCAGCTTATATAGCGGGGCCAGGAATGAGCAGTTCTTC. Translation gives CASSLYSGARNEQFF. The full variable domain, its missing parts supplied by reference TRBV5-1 and TRBJ2-1, is KAGVTQTPRYLIKTRGQQVTLSCSPISGHRSVSWYQQTPGQGLQFLFEYFSETQRNKGNFPGRFSGRQFSNSRSEMNVSTLELGDSALYLCASSLYSGARNEQFFGPGTRLTVL.

The CDR3 reads CASSSEGPWDEQFF. In DNA form, the CDR3 reads TGTGCCAGCAGTTCCGAGGGCCCGTGGGATGAGCAGTTCTTC. The genes are TRBV6-5 and TRBJ2-1; D may be TRBD2 (5 bases). In germline, CDR1 is MNHEY, CDR2 SVGAGI. Trimming stripped 4 bases from V and 8 bases from J, with 15 bases between. The CDR3 length is 14 residues.